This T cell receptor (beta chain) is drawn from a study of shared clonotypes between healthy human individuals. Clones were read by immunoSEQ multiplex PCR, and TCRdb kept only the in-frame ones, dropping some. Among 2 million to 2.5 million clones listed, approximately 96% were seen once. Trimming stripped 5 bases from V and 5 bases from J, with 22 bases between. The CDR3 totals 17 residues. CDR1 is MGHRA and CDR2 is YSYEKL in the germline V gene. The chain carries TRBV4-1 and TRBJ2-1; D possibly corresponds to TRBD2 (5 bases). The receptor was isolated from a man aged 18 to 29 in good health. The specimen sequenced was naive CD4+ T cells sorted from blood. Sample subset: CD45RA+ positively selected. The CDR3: CASSTGRTRVTNNEQFF. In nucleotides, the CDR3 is TGCGCCAGCAGCACTGGTCGAACTAGGGTTACCAACAATGAGCAGTTCTTC.